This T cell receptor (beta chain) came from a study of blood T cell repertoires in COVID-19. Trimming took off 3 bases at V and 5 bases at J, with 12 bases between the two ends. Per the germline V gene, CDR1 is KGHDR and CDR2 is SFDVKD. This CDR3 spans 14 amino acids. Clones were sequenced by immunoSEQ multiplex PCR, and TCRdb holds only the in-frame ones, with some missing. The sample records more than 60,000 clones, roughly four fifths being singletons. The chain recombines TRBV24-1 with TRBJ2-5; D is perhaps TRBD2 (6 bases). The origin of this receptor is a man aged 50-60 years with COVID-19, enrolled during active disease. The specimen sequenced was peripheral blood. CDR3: CATSDGTRGETQYF. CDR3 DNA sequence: TGTGCCACCAGTGATGGGACCCGGGGGGAGACCCAGTACTTC.